Listed here is a single T cell receptor beta chain. Its target antigen remains unknown. The input lacks base qualities; no much larger clone sits a single base away. The entry originates in a study of cytomegalovirus exposure and HLA in healthy donors (dated by TCRdb to 2016 to 2017). Some background on the complete study: In an earlier analysis of 550 to 750 of the donors, 250 to 300 Gb of sequence data and 117 million unique TCR beta sequences from roughly 200 million T cells were reported. On average, over 200,000 unique TCR beta nucleotide sequences were sequenced per donor among about 400 genotyped donors of the cohort, with 15% to 20% of those sequences being non-productive. Donor age, sex, ethnicity and CMV serostatus were compiled alongside the repertoire data. In a later analysis, previously published TCR beta repertoires from 670 or so donors were re-analyzed and high-resolution HLA genotyping was added so that TCR occurrence patterns could be studied. Of the approximately 400 genotyped donors, around 81% fell in the genetic ancestry cluster associated with self-reported Caucasian donors. An earlier analysis of several hundred of the donors used high-throughput TCR beta sequencing to judge whether each TCR beta V gene segment behaved as functional or pseudogenic. Every repertoire in the discovery cohort had been generated on one and the same sequencing platform. A later genetic analysis took genome-wide SNP genotypes for about three fifths of the roughly 700 donors and used that subset as a discovery cohort. Besides the first cohort of hundreds of subjects, a separate validation cohort made up of 120 different subjects was used. About 5 DR-DQ haplotypes were handled as single units for association and clustering, since linkage in the cohort was strong. The T cell repertoires of about 700 subjects were profiled by immunosequencing and related to cytomegalovirus serostatus. The study aimed to test whether signatures of past pathogen exposure could be identified by cataloging public T cell receptors. Roughly 320 gigabases of sequencing data and 91 million or so unique TCR sequences made up an early release that covered 500 to 650 HLA-typed donors. High-throughput TCR immunosequencing, statistical association of individual TCRs with disease status, and machine learning were combined to predict cytomegalovirus infection status. The later analysis used no new phenotypic data to find candidate immune exposures, relying instead on TCR beta sequences and their occurrence across donors. The number of typed donors differed by locus: roughly 629-640 for A, B, C, DRB1 and DQB1; 522 for DQA1; approximately 610 for DPA1; and about 470 for DPB1. Both class I and class II loci were covered by HLA typing, at four-digit resolution.

From the cysteine through the phenylalanine, the CDR3 covers 14 amino acids. Left in the record is the CDR3 DNA by itself, 42 bases read in frame from the first base. As encoded in the germline V gene, CDR1 is MNHNS while CDR2 is SASEGT. V is cut by 6 bases and J by 5 bases, and the space between the germline ends is 16 bases. Library generation was performed with the immunoSEQ multiplex PCR assay. For the multiplex PCR, a mixture combining 60 forward primers for TCR Vbeta segments and 13 reverse primers for TCR Jbeta segments was used. The CDR3 region of rearranged TCR beta genes was amplified from genomic DNA by a multiplex PCR assay. On the Illumina HiSeq System, the amplified TCR beta libraries were sequenced as 87-base-pair reads. As for the original processing: Across the 670 or so repertoires, a later analysis counted 60 million to 90 million unique TCR beta chains, 9 million to 14 million of which were shared by at least two donors. A nearest-neighbor algorithm error-corrected the raw reads and collapsed the reads into unique sequences, merging closely related sequences to remove PCR and sequencing errors. V, D and J gene segments were assigned by aligning CDR3 sequences to IMGT reference sequences. For a sequence to be retained, a match of at least six nucleotides was required to both a V gene segment and a J gene segment. A rearrangement counted as productive if the CDR3 had no stop codons and remained in frame with V and J, and every other rearrangement counted as non-productive. CDR3 was defined according to IMGT convention as the region running from the second conserved V-encoded cysteine to the conserved J-encoded phenylalanine. The earlier analysis of 500 to 600 of the donors excluded sequences that lacked an unambiguous match to a single V gene segment. In an earlier analysis of a few hundred of the donors, a V segment was called functional when productive rearrangements were above 56.7%, and segregating when the standard deviation between donors exceeded 5%. A statistical classification framework was developed to diagnose cytomegalovirus status using the catalog of TCR beta chain sequences. A later analysis assigned V and J genes by comparing TCR nucleotide sequences with IMGT/GENE-DB human TR gene sequences. The TCRdist pipeline was used in a later analysis to assign CDR3 sequences and most-parsimonious VDJ recombination scenarios. In a later analysis, every TCR beta chain was defined by the combination of its CDR3 amino acid sequence and its V-gene family, and reads without a unique V-gene family were dropped. A later analysis removed 450 to 600 highly shared, low-generation-probability nucleotide sequences to deal with suspected cross-contamination and a sequencing artifact. In a later analysis, a clonal expansion index was calculated for each public chain from normalized within-repertoire ranks of inferred template counts. A later analysis computed generation probabilities with a VDJ recombination model fitted to out-of-frame rearrangements, and checked the results against IGoR. In a later analysis, TCR-TCR, TCR-HLA and TCR-CMV co-occurrence was scored with hypergeometric tests, and a repertoire-size bias correction was applied to TCR pairs. False discovery rates were estimated in a later analysis by permuting HLA or CMV assignments 20 times. In a later analysis, co-occurring TCRs were grouped using DBSCAN, with TCRdist sequence similarity added in when clustering inside HLA-allele-positive subsets. Co-occurrence clustering excluded repertoires with fewer than 30,000 or more than 120,000 public chains, plus five with anomalous nucleotide sharing. TCRdb stores this immuneACCESS table with in-frame sequences only. Part of the clones is absent; in the studies checked, under half of the shortfall reflects unresolved V genes, and no reason is known for the rest. That table supplies the V and J calls and clone size; D and trimming were determined from the DNA. The sample table holds around 120,000 clones, of which 70% to 80% were seen once. The ten largest clonotypes hold less than 3% of the sample.

The cohort was made up of approximately 670 healthy bone marrow donors. At the time of sampling, all cohort members were nominally healthy, though unrecorded immune exposures were likely present. The donor tested CMV seropositive, placing the donor among the roughly 300 seropositive members of the cohort. A peripheral blood sample was collected from each donor, and TCR beta sequencing was performed on peripheral blood mononuclear cells. Genomic DNA extraction from the blood cell samples was performed with the Qiagen DNeasy Blood Extraction Kit. General findings and caveats noted by the study authors: Most TCR sequences were seen in very few donors, while some public TCRs were found in many individuals. V-gene and J-gene trimming of TCR beta chains was associated with a missense DCLRE1C variant in a later genetic analysis, and the association was replicated in an independent cohort. The sequencing pipeline was judged likely to have produced a cluster of highly shared sequence variants as a technical artifact. In a later analysis, most CMV-associated TCR beta chains were found to appear HLA-restricted, with HLA associations seemingly driven largely by CMV exposure. Because counts were too low, seventeen rarely observed V segments, including chromosome 9 orphons, were excluded from the earlier analysis of 587 of the donors. Correlated functional status among segregating V segments might be attributable to linkage disequilibrium, but an unknown experimental factor could not be ruled out. It was suggested by the authors that the approach could potentially be generalized to other disease states and immunological phenotypes. A further reported finding was that TCR beta sequences accurately predicted the HLA-A and HLA-B alleles for most subjects in the first cohort. In a later analysis, 15,000 to 20,000 TCR beta sequences were associated with specific HLA alleles at a false discovery rate of 0.05. Compared with the roughly 700-donor mean, donors in an Asian-associated ancestry cluster had fewer N-insertions in productive TCRs, according to a later genetic analysis. The 87-base-pair reads could not distinguish some IMGT-functional V segments, including TRBV6-2 and TRBV6-3, so those segments were excluded. Compared with equally common non-associated chains, HLA-associated TCR beta chains in a later analysis were more clonally expanded and had lower generation probabilities. In vitro tests confirmed that a few of the cytomegalovirus-associated TCR beta chains recognize cytomegalovirus antigens. In an earlier analysis of fewer than 750 of the donors, most TCR beta V segments were observed in productive rearrangements about 90% or about 30% of the time, broadly matching IMGT annotations. In a later analysis, the rate of TCR association differed among HLA loci, with DRB1 alleles having the most associated TCRs and HLA-C alleles having the fewest. The classifier was reported to diagnose cytomegalovirus status with high specificity and sensitivity in both the original and validation cohorts. Several of the top co-occurrence clusters appeared to be linked to parvovirus B19, influenza, CMV and Epstein-Barr virus, according to a later analysis. Immune exposure information for the cohort was limited to CMV serostatus. When HLA alleles, especially DR and DQ, strongly co-occurred, attributing TCR associations to individual alleles was difficult. In the study, around 150 TCR beta chains were listed as associated with cytomegalovirus. Because HLA typing was unavailable for some donors at each locus, only the typed subset was used in association tests. The presence/absence analyses assumed that sequencing depth was roughly uniform across donors, and that assumption may not be true. This cohort had only TCR beta chains sequenced, and the lack of alpha or paired-chain data limited which features could be detected.

What was sequenced was PBMCs. The sequence links TRBV6-1 to TRBJ1-2; the D gene cannot be resolved reliably. The sequence derives from a woman aged 40-49 years in good health and CMV-seropositive. The CDR3 sequence is CASRSSGRNYGYTF. The nucleotides are TGTGCCAGCAGAAGCAGCGGGCGGAATTATGGCTACACCTTC.